Below, 20 T cell receptor beta chains from the same sample are listed, as sequenced in a study of shared clonotypes between healthy human individuals. Method: immunoSEQ multiplex PCR; TCRdb's copy keeps in-frame clones and lacks some. The profile shows approximately 1,500,000 clones, 98% of them singletons. The specimen was naive CD4+ T cells sorted from blood. Described subset: CD45RA+ positively selected. The receptors were sampled from a man aged 30-40 years in good health.

This clone was detected only once. The chain uses TRBV18 and TRBJ2-7, with 11 bases matching TRBD2. Per the germline V gene, CDR1 is KGHSH and CDR2 is LQKENI. Losses at the gene ends were 3 bases for V and 0 bases for J; bases not matched to a gene: 10. This CDR3 has 18 amino acids. CDR3 amino acids: CASSPLPTSGSISYEQYF. Here the CDR3 DNA reads TGTGCCAGCTCACCTCTACCCACTAGCGGGAGTATCTCCTACGAGCAGTACTTC. The whole variable domain, remainder taken from reference TRBV18 and TRBJ2-7, is NAGVMQNPRHLVRRRGQEARLRCSPMKGHSHVYWYRQLPEEGLKFMVYLQKENIIDESGMPKERFSAEFPKEGPSILRIQQVVRGDSAAYFCASSPLPTSGSISYEQYFGPGTRLTVT.

This clone was found once. DNA of the CDR3: TGTGCCAGCAGCCAAGTAGTTCTCGGGACGGCCAAAAACATTCAGTACTTC. Protein: CASSQVVLGTAKNIQYF. The chain combines TRBV14 with TRBJ2-4; D tentatively reads TRBD1 or TRBD2 (5 bases each). Per the germline V gene, CDR1 is SGHDN and CDR2 is FVKESK. The CDR3 has 17 residues. V was clipped by 1 base and J by 1 base, with 14 bases between them. The full variable domain, in which reference TRBV14 and TRBJ2-4 provide the parts outside the CDR3, is EAGVTQFPSHSVIEKGQTVTLRCDPISGHDNLYWYRRVMGKEIKFLLHFVKESKQDESGMPNNRFLAERTGGTYSTLKVQPAELEDSGVYFCASSQVVLGTAKNIQYFGAGTRLSVL.

The chain couples TRBV9 to TRBJ2-7, with 9 bases matching TRBD1. V was clipped by 3 bases and J by 4 bases; unmatched bases: 8. Germline CDR1 reads SGDLS; CDR2 reads YYNGEE. This CDR3 spans 15 amino acids. CDR3 in DNA: TGTGCCAGCAGCGAAACCGGGACAGGGACGTACGAGCAGTACTTC. Translating gives CASSETGTGTYEQYF.

The V and J genes are TRBV2 and TRBJ2-2, with 8 bases fitting TRBD2. The CDR3 extends over 18 amino acids. After removal of 9 bases from V and 3 bases from J, the junction contained 18 bases not matched to a gene. Germline V gives CDR1 SNHLY, CDR2 FYNNEI. DNA for the CDR3: TGTGCCAGTCGAGCGGGAGAGGTCTGGGACAAGGACACCGGGGAGCTGTTTTTT. Translation gives CASRAGEVWDKDTGELFF.

This chain joins TRBV11-2 and TRBJ1-4; D is undetermined. The CDR3 runs to 12 residues. Trimming left V 1 base short and J 10 bases short, with 7 bases between. The germline gives CDR1 SGHAT, CDR2 FQNNGV. CDR3 sequence: CASSLVRTKLFF. The CDR3 coding sequence is TGTGCCAGCAGCTTAGTTCGGACAAAACTGTTTTTT.

The chain employs TRBV19 and TRBJ2-1, with 9 bases fitting TRBD1. V lost 3 bases and J lost 8; bases outside the gene matches: 5. Germline CDR1 is LNHDA and CDR2 is SQIVND (reference sequence). CDR3 size: 14 residues. CDR3 loop: CASSIGTGKDEQFF. CDR3 bases: TGTGCCAGTAGTATCGGGACAGGGAAGGATGAGCAGTTCTTC. Variable domain in full (rest from reference TRBV19 and TRBJ2-1): DGGITQSPKYLFRKEGQNVTLSCEQNLNHDAMYWYRQDPGQGLRLIYYSQIVNDFQKGDIAEGYSVSREKKESFPLTVTSAQKNPTAFYLCASSIGTGKDEQFFGPGTRLTVL.

The CDR3 DNA reads TGCAGCGTTAGCCAGGGAGGAAATCAGCCCCAGCATTTT. Translated: CSVSQGGNQPQHF. The chain is built from TRBV29-1 and TRBJ1-5; D possibly corresponds to TRBD1 (5 bases). The CDR3 has 13 amino acids. From germline, CDR1 is SQVTM and CDR2 ANQGSEA. V was shortened by 5 bases and J by 4 bases, with 12 bases between the two germline ends. Filled out from reference TRBV29-1 and TRBJ1-5, the complete variable domain reads SAVISQKPSRDICQRGTSLTIQCQVDSQVTMMFWYRQQPGQSLTLIATANQGSEATYESGFVIDKFPISRPNLTFSTLTVSNMSPEDSSIYLCSVSQGGNQPQHFGDGTRLSIL.

The rearrangement uses TRBV11-2 and TRBJ2-7, with 9 bases aligning to TRBD1. Trimming removed 5 bases from V and 1 base from J; junction bases left unmatched: 3. The CDR3 contains 14 residues. The germline V gene encodes CDR1 SGHAT and CDR2 FQNNGV. The DNA for the CDR3 is TGTGCCAGCAGCCCCGGGACAGGGTCCTACGAGCAGTACTTC. This gives the protein CASSPGTGSYEQYF.

The chain recombines TRBV5-1 with TRBJ2-1; weak D call: TRBD2 (6 bases). Germline lookup yields CDR1 SGHRS and CDR2 YFSETQ. V gave up 0 bases and J gave up 4 bases, with 17 bases separating them. The CDR3 consists of 17 residues. The CDR3 sequence: CASSLEGLAKGYNEQFF. CDR3 nucleotides: TGCGCCAGCAGCTTGGAGGGCCTAGCGAAGGGGTACAATGAGCAGTTCTTC.

The chain carries TRBV4-1 and TRBJ2-7; 13 positions agree with TRBD2. This CDR3 has 16 amino acids. Germline V gene data show CDR1 as MGHRA and CDR2 as YSYEKL. V was pared by 2 bases and J by 5 bases, with 6 bases of the junction left unmatched. CDR3 DNA sequence: TGCGCCAGCAGCCAACCTACTAGCGGGAGGGGAAACGAGCAGTACTTC. It specifies CASSQPTSGRGNEQYF.

The rearrangement links TRBV29-1 to TRBJ2-5, with 7 bases lining up with TRBD1. Germline V gene sequence: CDR1 SQVTM, CDR2 ANQGSEA. This CDR3 comprises 11 residues. The V gene end was trimmed by 6 bases and the J gene end by 5 bases; junction bases not matched to a gene: 3. CDR3 coding DNA: TGCAGCGTGAGGGGGCTTGAGACCCAGTACTTC. Its protein product is CSVRGLETQYF.

The V and J genes are TRBV29-1 and TRBJ2-5, with 8 bases identical to TRBD2. Germline trimming cut 7 bases from V and 1 base from J; bases unmatched to any gene: 5. The CDR3 runs 13 residues. Germline CDR1 is SQVTM and CDR2 is ANQGSEA. CDR3 nucleotides: TGCAGCGGTTGCCTAGCGGGCCAAGAGACCCAGTACTTC. Protein: CSGCLAGQETQYF.

CDR3 protein: CASSEGGRGEQYF. The CDR3 nucleotides read TGTGCCAGCAGCGAGGGCGGGAGAGGCGAGCAGTACTTC. V is TRBV7-3 and J is TRBJ2-7; 7 bases fit TRBD2. The CDR3 runs to 13 residues. Germline-derived CDR1 and CDR2 are SGHTA and FQGTGA. The V and J ends lost 5 bases and 6 bases, in that order; junction bases with no gene match: 7. The full variable domain, rest sourced from reference TRBV7-3 and TRBJ2-7, is GAGVSQTPSNKVTEKGKYVELRCDPISGHTALYWYRQSLGQGPEFLIYFQGTGAADDSGLPNDRFFAVRPEGSVSTLKIQRTERGDSAVYLCASSEGGRGEQYFGPGTRLTVT.

This sequence joins TRBV7-3 and TRBJ2-1; D remains unclear. The length of the CDR3 is 13 residues. V dropped 2 bases and J dropped 5 bases, with 7 bases sitting between them. CDR1 is SGHTA and CDR2 is FQGTGA in the germline V gene. CDR3 nucleotide sequence: TGTGCCAGCAGCTTATATGGCGACAATGAGCAGTTCTTC. Translating it yields CASSLYGDNEQFF.

The rearrangement links TRBV7-2 to TRBJ1-3; TRBD1 is a possible D gene (5 bases). V shed 5 bases and J shed 1 base, with 15 bases lying between them. Germline V CDR1 and CDR2: SGHTA, FQGNSA. The CDR3 runs to 16 residues. CDR3 protein: CASSPYAGASGNTIYF. The DNA for the CDR3 is TGTGCCAGCAGCCCCTATGCCGGGGCATCTGGAAACACCATATATTTT.

This rearrangement joins TRBV5-4 to TRBJ2-1; 9 bases are a match to TRBD1. The V and J ends lost 9 bases and 5 bases, in that order; junction bases with no gene match: 9. The CDR3 contains 14 residues. Germline V gives CDR1 SGHNT, CDR2 YYREEE (reference sequence). CDR3 protein: CATTDRGDHNEQFF. The CDR3 DNA follows: TGTGCCACCACCGACAGGGGGGATCACAATGAGCAGTTCTTC.

This clone was recorded once. The chain uses TRBV5-1 and TRBJ2-2, with D unresolved. CDR1 is SGHRS, CDR2 YFSETQ, per germline. The CDR3 has 13 residues. V was trimmed by 7 bases and J by 4 bases, leaving 11 bases between them. The CDR3 DNA is TGCGCCAGCGCCCCGACTCTCACCGGGGAGCTGTTTTTT. The encoded protein is CASAPTLTGELFF.

The V and J genes are TRBV5-4 and TRBJ2-5, with 9 nucleotides matching TRBD1. Germline V CDR1 and CDR2: SGHNT, YYREEE (reference sequence). The CDR3 sequence is 15 residues long. The V segment lost 5 bases and the J segment 1 base; nucleotides outside the gene matches: 6. For the CDR3, the DNA is TGTGCCAGCAGATCAACAGGGGGCGGCCAAGAGACCCAGTACTTC. Encoded protein: CASRSTGGGQETQYF.

The genes are TRBV14 and TRBJ2-3; 12 bases fit TRBD2. V gave up 6 bases and J gave up 2 bases; unmatched junction bases: 6. CDR1 is SGHDN, CDR2 FVKESK, per germline. The CDR3 is 16 amino acids. CDR3: CASSPGLAGLTDTQYF. CDR3 nucleotide sequence: TGTGCCAGCAGTCCCGGACTAGCGGGGCTCACAGATACGCAGTATTTT.

The chain links TRBV2 to TRBJ2-5; a possible D gene is TRBD2 (7 bases). CDR1 is SNHLY and CDR2 is FYNNEI in the germline V gene. This CDR3 spans 12 amino acids. V was clipped by 7 bases and J by 6 bases, with 12 bases between them. The CDR3 DNA reads as TGTGCCAGCACGGGGGGCGCGAAGACCCAGTACTTC. This translates into CASTGGAKTQYF. The variable domain in full, with the rest retrieved from reference TRBV2 and TRBJ2-5, is EPEVTQTPSHQVTQMGQEVILRCVPISNHLYFYWYRQILGQKVEFLVSFYNNEISEKSEIFDDQFSVERPDGSNFTLKIRSTKLEDSAMYFCASTGGAKTQYFGPGTRLLVL.